These 8 T cell receptor beta chains were sequenced from one sample in a study of blood T cell repertoires in COVID-19. Generated by immunoSEQ multiplex PCR, the TCRdb table keeps only in-frame clones and is missing some. The repertoire holds 60,000 to 90,000 clones, with 80% to 95% as singletons. Sequencing was done on a sample of peripheral blood. The receptors were gathered from a woman over 75 with acute or convalescent COVID-19.

This clone was seen only once. The chain couples TRBV28 to TRBJ2-1; the D gene is possibly TRBD2 (5 bases). This CDR3 has 15 residues. V was trimmed by 7 bases and J by 7 bases, leaving 20 bases between them. CDR1 and CDR2 from the germline V gene are MDHEN and SYDVKM. The CDR3 DNA reads TGTGCCAGCAATGAGGGAGTCCCCTCCGGGAATGAGCAGTTCTTC. Its protein product is CASNEGVPSGNEQFF.

V and J are TRBV29-1 and TRBJ2-7, with no clear D. Germline V gene sequence: CDR1 SQVTM, CDR2 ANQGSEA. The CDR3 has 14 residues. V was shortened by 2 bases and J by 1 base, with 12 bases between the two germline ends. This chain's CDR3 is CSVESPGPSYEQYF. CDR3 in DNA: TGCAGCGTTGAATCGCCAGGTCCTTCCTACGAGCAGTACTTC.

The chain recombines TRBV27 with TRBJ1-5, with 7 bases matching TRBD1. The trim removed 6 bases at V and 0 bases at J, leaving 14 bases unmatched. The germline V gene has CDR1 MNHEY and CDR2 SMNVEV (reference sequence). CDR3 length: 18 residues. The CDR3 DNA reads TGTGCCAGCAGCCCAGTGTTCGGGGACAGCCTTAGCAATCAGCCCCAGCATTTT. Its translation is CASSPVFGDSLSNQPQHF.

The gene calls are TRBV5-1 and TRBJ2-1; 14 bases agree with TRBD2. Germline V CDR1 and CDR2: SGHRS, YFSETQ. CDR3 length: 14 amino acids. V lost 4 bases, J lost 10 bases, and 4 bases stayed unmatched. CDR3: CASSRGTSGREQFF. The CDR3 DNA reads as TGCGCCAGCAGCCGCGGGACTAGCGGGAGAGAGCAGTTCTTC. The whole variable domain, filled in from reference TRBV5-1 and TRBJ2-1, reads KAGVTQTPRYLIKTRGQQVTLSCSPISGHRSVSWYQQTPGQGLQFLFEYFSETQRNKGNFPGRFSGRQFSNSRSEMNVSTLELGDSALYLCASSRGTSGREQFFGPGTRLTVL.

The CDR3 here is CASRLRDNSYNEQFF. Written as DNA, the CDR3 is TGTGCCAGCCGCTTGAGGGACAACTCCTACAATGAGCAGTTCTTC. The chain is built from TRBV6-4 and TRBJ2-1, with a tentative D call TRBD1 (6 bases). Germline CDR1 is MRHNA and CDR2 is SNTAGT. Between the trimmed V and J ends, which lost 8 bases and 0 bases, there was a span of 14 bases. The CDR3 runs 15 residues.

The rearrangement joins TRBV9 to TRBJ1-2; D may be TRBD1 (5 bases). The CDR3 covers 13 residues. Germline CDR1 reads SGDLS; CDR2 reads YYNGEE. The ends were cut back, 4 bases at V and 6 bases at J, with 13 bases in the middle. This CDR3 reads CASSPRGTDGYTF. The CDR3 DNA reads TGTGCCAGCAGCCCCCGGGGGACGGATGGCTACACCTTC.

The chain uses TRBV18 and TRBJ2-3; possible D gene TRBD1, 5 bases. Germline V lookup: CDR1 KGHSH, CDR2 LQKENI. The CDR3 is 16 amino acids. V was clipped by 0 bases and J by 0 bases, with 10 bases between them. The CDR3 DNA reads TGTGCCAGCTCACCACCGACAGCTATAAGCACAGATACGCAGTATTTT. Its translation is CASSPPTAISTDTQYF.

This chain joins TRBV2 and TRBJ2-2; the D gene is possibly TRBD2 (6 bases). Trimming took off 5 bases at V and 0 bases at J, with 13 bases between the two ends. The CDR3 has 16 residues. Germline loops: CDR1 SNHLY, CDR2 FYNNEI. CDR3 loop: CASSPLDYSNTGELFF. The CDR3 DNA follows: TGTGCCAGCAGTCCCTTGGACTACTCGAACACCGGGGAGCTGTTTTTT.